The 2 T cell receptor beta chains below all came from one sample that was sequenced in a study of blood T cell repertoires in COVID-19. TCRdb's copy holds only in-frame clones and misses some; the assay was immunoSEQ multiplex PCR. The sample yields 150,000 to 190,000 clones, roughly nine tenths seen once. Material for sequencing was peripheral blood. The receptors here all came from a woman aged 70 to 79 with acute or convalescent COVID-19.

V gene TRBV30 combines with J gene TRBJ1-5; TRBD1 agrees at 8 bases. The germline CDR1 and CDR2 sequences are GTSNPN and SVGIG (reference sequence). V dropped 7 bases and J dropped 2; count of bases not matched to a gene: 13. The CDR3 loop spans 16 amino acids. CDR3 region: CAFNSAGGFGNQPQHF. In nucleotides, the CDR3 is TGTGCCTTCAACTCGGCAGGGGGCTTCGGCAATCAGCCCCAGCATTTT.

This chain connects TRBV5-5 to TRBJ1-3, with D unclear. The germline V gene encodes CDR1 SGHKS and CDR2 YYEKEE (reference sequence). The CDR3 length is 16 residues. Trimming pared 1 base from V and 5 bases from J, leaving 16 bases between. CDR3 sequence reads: CASSLIDTPRRNTIYF. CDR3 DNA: TGTGCCAGCAGCTTGATAGACACCCCTCGTAGAAACACCATATATTTT.